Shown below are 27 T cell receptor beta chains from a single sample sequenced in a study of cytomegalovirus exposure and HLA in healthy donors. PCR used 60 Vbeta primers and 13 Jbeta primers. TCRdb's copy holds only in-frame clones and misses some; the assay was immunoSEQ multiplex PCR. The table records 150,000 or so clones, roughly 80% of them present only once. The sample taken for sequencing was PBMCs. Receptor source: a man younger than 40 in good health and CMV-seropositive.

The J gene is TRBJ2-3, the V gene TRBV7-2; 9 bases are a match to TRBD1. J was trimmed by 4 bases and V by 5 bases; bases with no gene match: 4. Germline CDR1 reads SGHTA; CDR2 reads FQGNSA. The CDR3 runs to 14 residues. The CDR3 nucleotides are TGTGCCAGCAGCAGGGACAGGGCCTCAGATACGCAGTATTTT. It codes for CASSRDRASDTQYF. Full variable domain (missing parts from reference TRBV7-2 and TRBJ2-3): GAGVSQSPSNKVTEKGKDVELRCDPISGHTALYWYRQSLGQGLEFLIYFQGNSAPDKSGLPSDRFSAERTGGSVSTLTIQRTQQEDSAVYLCASSRDRASDTQYFGPGTRLTVL.

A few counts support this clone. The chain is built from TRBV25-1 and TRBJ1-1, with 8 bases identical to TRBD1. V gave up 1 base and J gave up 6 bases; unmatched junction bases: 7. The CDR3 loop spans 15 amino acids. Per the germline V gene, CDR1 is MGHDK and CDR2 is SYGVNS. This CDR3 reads CASSESLPDRAEAFF. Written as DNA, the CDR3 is TGTGCCAGCAGTGAATCCCTCCCGGACAGGGCTGAAGCTTTCTTT.

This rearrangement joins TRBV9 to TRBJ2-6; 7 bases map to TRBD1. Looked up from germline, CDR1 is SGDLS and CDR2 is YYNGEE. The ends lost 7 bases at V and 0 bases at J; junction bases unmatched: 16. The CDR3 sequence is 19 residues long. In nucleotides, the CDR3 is TGTGCCAGCTCCGACAGGGAAATCCCTCTCCTCTCTGGGGCCAACGTCCTGACTTTC. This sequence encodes CASSDREIPLLSGANVLTF.

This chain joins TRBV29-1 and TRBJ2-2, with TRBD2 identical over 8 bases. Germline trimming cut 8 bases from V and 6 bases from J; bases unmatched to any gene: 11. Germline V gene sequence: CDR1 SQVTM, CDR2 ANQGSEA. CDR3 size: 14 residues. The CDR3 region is CSFLLGLAAGELFF. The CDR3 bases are TGCAGCTTCCTTCTTGGACTAGCTGCCGGGGAGCTGTTTTTT.

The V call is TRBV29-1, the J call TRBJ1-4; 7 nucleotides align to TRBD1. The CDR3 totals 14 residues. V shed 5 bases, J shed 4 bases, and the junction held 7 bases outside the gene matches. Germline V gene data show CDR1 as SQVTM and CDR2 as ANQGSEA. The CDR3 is CSVHQGEHNEKLFF. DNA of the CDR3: TGCAGCGTTCACCAGGGGGAACATAATGAAAAACTGTTTTTT.

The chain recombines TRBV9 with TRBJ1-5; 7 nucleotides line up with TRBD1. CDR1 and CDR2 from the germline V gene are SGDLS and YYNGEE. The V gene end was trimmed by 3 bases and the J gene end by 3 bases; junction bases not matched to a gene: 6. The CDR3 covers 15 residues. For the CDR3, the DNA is TGTGCCAGCAGCGCGACAGGGAGAAACAATCAGCCCCAGCATTTT. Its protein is CASSATGRNNQPQHF.

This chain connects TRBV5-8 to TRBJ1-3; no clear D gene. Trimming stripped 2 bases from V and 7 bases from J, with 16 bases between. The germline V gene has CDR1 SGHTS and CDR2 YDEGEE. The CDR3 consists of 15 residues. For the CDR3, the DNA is TGTGCCAGCAGCTTTACCGGACGGAGGACGAACACCATATATTTT. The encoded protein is CASSFTGRRTNTIYF.

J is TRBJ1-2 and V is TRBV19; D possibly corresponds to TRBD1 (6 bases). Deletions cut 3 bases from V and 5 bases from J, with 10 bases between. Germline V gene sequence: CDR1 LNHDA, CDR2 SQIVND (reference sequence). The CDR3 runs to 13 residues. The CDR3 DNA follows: TGTGCCAGTAGTATGGACAGCTTTTATGGCTACACCTTC. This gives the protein CASSMDSFYGYTF.

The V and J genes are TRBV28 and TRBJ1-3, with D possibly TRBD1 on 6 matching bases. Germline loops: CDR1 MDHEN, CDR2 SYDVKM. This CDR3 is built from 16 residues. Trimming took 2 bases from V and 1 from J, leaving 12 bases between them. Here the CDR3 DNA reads TGTGCCAGCAGTTTAGACACAGGGTGGTCTGGAAACACCATATATTTT. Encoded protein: CASSLDTGWSGNTIYF. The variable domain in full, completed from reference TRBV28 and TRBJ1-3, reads DVKVTQSSRYLVKRTGEKVFLECVQDMDHENMFWYRQDPGLGLRLIYFSYDVKMKEKGDIPEGYSVSREKKERFSLILESASTNQTSMYLCASSLDTGWSGNTIYFGEGSWLTVV.

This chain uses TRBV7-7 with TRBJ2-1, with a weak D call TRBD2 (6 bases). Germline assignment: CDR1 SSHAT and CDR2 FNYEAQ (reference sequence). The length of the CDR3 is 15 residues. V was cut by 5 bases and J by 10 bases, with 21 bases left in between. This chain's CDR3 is CASSPSSMTGEEQFF. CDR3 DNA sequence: TGTGCCAGCAGCCCTAGTTCCATGACGGGAGAAGAGCAGTTCTTC. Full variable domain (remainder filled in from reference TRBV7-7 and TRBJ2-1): GAGVSQSPRYKVTKRGQDVTLRCDPISSHATLYWYQQALGQGPEFLTYFNYEAQPDKSGLPSDRFSAERPEGSISTLTIQRTEQRDSAMYRCASSPSSMTGEEQFFGPGTRLTVL.

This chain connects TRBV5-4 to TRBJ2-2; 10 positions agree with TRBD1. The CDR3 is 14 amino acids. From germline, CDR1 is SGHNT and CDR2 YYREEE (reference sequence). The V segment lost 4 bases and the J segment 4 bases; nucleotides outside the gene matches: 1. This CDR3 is CASSRTGGTGELFF. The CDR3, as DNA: TGTGCCAGCAGCAGGACAGGGGGCACCGGGGAGCTGTTTTTT.

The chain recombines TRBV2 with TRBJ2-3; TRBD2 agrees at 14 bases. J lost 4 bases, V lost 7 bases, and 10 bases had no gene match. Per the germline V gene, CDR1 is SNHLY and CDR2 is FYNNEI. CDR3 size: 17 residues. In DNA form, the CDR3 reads TGTGCCAGCAATAATAACGGACTAGCGGGAGGATCAGATACGCAGTATTTT. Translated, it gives CASNNNGLAGGSDTQYF.

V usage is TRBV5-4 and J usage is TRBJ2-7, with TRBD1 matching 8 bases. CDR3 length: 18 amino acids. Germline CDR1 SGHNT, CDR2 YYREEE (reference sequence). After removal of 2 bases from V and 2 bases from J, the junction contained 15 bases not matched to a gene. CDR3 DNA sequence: TGTGCCAGCAGCTTCGGGGCAGGGGGCAAAGTAGTTGCCTACGAGCAGTACTTC. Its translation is CASSFGAGGKVVAYEQYF. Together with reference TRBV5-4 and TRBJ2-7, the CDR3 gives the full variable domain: ETGVTQSPTHLIKTRGQQVTLRCSSQSGHNTVSWYQQALGQGPQFIFQYYREEENGRGNFPPRFSGLQFPNYSSELNVNALELDDSALYLCASSFGAGGKVVAYEQYFGPGTRLTVT.

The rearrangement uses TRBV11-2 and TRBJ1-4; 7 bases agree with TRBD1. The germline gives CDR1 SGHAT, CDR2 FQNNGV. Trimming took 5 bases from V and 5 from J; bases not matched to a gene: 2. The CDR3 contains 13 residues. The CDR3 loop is CASSRDRNEKLFF. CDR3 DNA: TGTGCCAGCAGCCGGGACAGAAATGAAAAACTGTTTTTT.

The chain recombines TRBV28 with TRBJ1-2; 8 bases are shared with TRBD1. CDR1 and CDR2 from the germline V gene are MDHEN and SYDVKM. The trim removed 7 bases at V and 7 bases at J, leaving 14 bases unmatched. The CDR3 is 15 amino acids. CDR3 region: CASKDRDARRTGYTF. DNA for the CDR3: TGTGCCAGCAAGGACAGGGACGCCCGCCGGACTGGCTACACCTTC.

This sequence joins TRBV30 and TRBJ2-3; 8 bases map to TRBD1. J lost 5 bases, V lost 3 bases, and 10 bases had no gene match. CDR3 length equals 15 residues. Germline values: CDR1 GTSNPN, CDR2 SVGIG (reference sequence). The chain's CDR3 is CAWRPQGAGRDTQYF. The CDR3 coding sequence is TGTGCCTGGAGACCTCAGGGGGCAGGGAGAGATACGCAGTATTTT.

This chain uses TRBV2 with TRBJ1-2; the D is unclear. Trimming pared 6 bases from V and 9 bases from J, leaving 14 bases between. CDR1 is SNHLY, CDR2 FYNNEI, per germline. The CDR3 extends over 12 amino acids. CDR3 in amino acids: CASRGGDYSYTF. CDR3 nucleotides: TGTGCCAGCAGAGGCGGGGATTATAGCTACACCTTC.

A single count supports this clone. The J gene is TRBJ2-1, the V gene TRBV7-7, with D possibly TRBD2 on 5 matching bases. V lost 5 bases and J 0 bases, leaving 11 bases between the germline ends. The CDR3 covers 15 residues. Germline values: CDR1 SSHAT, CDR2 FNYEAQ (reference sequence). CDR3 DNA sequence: TGTGCCAGCAGCCCGGACTTGAGCTCCTACAATGAGCAGTTCTTC. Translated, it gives CASSPDLSSYNEQFF.

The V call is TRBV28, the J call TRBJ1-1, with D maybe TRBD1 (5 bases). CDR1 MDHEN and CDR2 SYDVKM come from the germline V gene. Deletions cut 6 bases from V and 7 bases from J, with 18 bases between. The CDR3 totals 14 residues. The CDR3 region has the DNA TGTGCCAGCAGCCCGCCAGGGAGGGCTGGTGAAGCTTTCTTT. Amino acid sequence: CASSPPGRAGEAFF.

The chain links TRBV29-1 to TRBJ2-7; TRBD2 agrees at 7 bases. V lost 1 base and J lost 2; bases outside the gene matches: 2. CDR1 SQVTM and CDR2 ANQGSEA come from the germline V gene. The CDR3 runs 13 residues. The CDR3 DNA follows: TGCAGCGTTGAAGGTCGGGGGGCCTACGAGCAGTACTTC. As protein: CSVEGRGAYEQYF.

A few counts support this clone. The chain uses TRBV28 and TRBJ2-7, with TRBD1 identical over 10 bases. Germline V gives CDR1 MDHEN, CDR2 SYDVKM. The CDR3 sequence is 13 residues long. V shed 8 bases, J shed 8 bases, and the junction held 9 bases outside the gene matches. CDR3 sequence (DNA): TGTGCCAGCGGTCGACAGGGGGCAAGGAAGCAGTACTTC. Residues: CASGRQGARKQYF.

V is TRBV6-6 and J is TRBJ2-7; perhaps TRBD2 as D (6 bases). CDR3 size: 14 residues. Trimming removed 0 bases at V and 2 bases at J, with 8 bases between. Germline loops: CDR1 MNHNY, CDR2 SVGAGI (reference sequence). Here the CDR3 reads CASSYSSGAYEQYF. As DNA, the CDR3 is TGTGCCAGCAGTTACTCTAGCGGAGCCTACGAGCAGTACTTC.

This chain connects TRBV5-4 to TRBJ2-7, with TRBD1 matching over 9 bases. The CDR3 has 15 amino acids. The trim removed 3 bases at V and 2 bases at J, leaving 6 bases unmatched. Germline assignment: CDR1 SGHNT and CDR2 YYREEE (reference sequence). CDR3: CASSYLDRGTYEQYF. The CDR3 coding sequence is TGTGCCAGCAGCTACTTGGACAGGGGTACCTACGAGCAGTACTTC. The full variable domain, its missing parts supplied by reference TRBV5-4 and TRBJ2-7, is ETGVTQSPTHLIKTRGQQVTLRCSSQSGHNTVSWYQQALGQGPQFIFQYYREEENGRGNFPPRFSGLQFPNYSSELNVNALELDDSALYLCASSYLDRGTYEQYFGPGTRLTVT.

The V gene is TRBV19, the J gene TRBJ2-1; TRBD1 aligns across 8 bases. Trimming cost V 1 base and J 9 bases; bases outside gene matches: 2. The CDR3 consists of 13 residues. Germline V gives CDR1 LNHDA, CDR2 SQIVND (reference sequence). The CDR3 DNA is TGTGCCAGTAGTATAGTTGGGACAGGTGAGCAGTTCTTC. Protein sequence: CASSIVGTGEQFF.

The chain's CDR3 is CASSLAVEISV. Written as DNA, the CDR3 is TGTGCCAGCAGCTTAGCGGTAGAAATCAGCGTC. V is TRBV7-2 and J is TRBJ2-7; D is undetermined. This CDR3 comprises 11 residues. Germline loops: CDR1 SGHTA, CDR2 FQGNSA.

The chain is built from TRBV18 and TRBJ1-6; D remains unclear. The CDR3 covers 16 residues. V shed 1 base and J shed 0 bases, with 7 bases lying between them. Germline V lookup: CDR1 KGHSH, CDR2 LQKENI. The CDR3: CASSPRGSSYNSPLHF. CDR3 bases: TGTGCCAGCTCACCACGCGGGAGCTCCTATAATTCACCCCTCCACTTT.

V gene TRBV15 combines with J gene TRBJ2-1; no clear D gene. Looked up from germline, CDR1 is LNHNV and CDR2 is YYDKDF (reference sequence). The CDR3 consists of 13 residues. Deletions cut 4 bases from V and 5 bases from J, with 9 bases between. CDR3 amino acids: CATSMRFHNEQFF. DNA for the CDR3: TGTGCCACCAGCATGCGGTTCCACAATGAGCAGTTCTTC.